The rows below give T cell receptor beta chains drawn from one sample of a study of blood T cell repertoires in COVID-19. Sequencing was performed with immunoSEQ multiplex PCR; in TCRdb, only in-frame clones are kept and a portion is missing. This sample yields approximately 140,000 clones, of which more than 75% are seen a single time; less than 2.5% belongs to the top ten. Material for sequencing was peripheral blood. All receptors derive from a man between 65 and 85 years old with acute or convalescent COVID-19. CDR3s include the opening cysteine and the closing phenylalanine or tryptophan. A D gene is named only where the DNA matches it firmly. Not all rows give a size; the values are once, few, many and, for expanded clones, a class.

>TRBV12-3/TRBV12-4|TRBJ1-1|.|.
TGTGCCAGCCAAGGGCAGGGTGCGACTGAAGCTTTCTTT
CASQGQGATEAFF
>TRBV5-5|TRBJ2-1|TRBD1|.
TGTGCCAGCAGCCTCGGGACAGGAACATACAATGAGCAGTTCTTC
CASSLGTGTYNEQFF
>TRBV18|TRBJ2-3|TRBD2|.
TGTGCCAGCTCACCCTCAAAAGCGGGGGTGGATACGCAGTATTTT
CASSPSKAGVDTQYF
>TRBV15|TRBJ1-3|TRBD1|.
TGTGCCACCAGCAACGGACAGGGCTCCTGGGACACCATATATTTT
CATSNGQGSWDTIYF
>TRBV24-1|TRBJ2-7|.|.
TGTGCCACCAGTGTCCAGGGCGTCGAGCAGTACTTC
CATSVQGVEQYF
>TRBV27|TRBJ2-2|TRBD2|once
TGTGCCAGCAGTTCACGACTAGCGGGGAACACCGGGGAGCTGTTTTTT
CASSSRLAGNTGELFF
>TRBV3-1/TRBV3-2|TRBJ2-2|TRBD1|.
TGTGCCAGCAGCCGACAGGGCTTCCCCGGGGAGCTGTTTTTT
CASSRQGFPGELFF
>TRBV5-3|TRBJ1-5|.|.
TGTGGCTATAGCAATCAGCCCCAGCATTTT
CGYSNQPQHF
>TRBV6-5|TRBJ1-2|.|.
TGTGCCAGCACAGCGAGGCAGGGCGTCTATGGCTACACCTTC
CASTARQGVYGYTF
>TRBV7-9|TRBJ2-3|.|once
TGTGCCAGCAGCTTAAGCGGGGGACAGCACACAGATACGCAGTATTTT
CASSLSGGQHTDTQYF
>TRBV2|TRBJ2-4|.|.
TGTGCCAGCGGGCCTCAAAACATTCAGTACTTC
CASGPQNIQYF
>TRBV6-1|TRBJ1-5|.|.
TGTGCCAGCAGTGAACAGGAATATAGCAATCAGCCCCAGCATTTT
CASSEQEYSNQPQHF
>TRBV27|TRBJ1-6|.|few
TGTGCCAGCAGTTTATCGGGGGCGTATAATTCACCCCTCCACTTT
CASSLSGAYNSPLHF
>TRBV27|TRBJ1-1|.|.
TGTGCCAGCAGGTCGGGTATGAACACTGAAGCTTTCTTT
CASRSGMNTEAFF
>TRBV30|TRBJ1-5|.|once
TGTGCCTGGAGTGTAGGAGAAGCCCAGCATTTT
CAWSVGEAQHF
>TRBV5-1|TRBJ2-1|.|.
TGCGCCAGCAGCTTGGGGGGGGGCGCTTACAATGAGCAGTTCTTC
CASSLGGGAYNEQFF
>TRBV5-1|TRBJ2-7|TRBD2|.
TGCGCCAGCAGCGTGGCCGGGGGGGACTACGAGCAGTACTTC
CASSVAGGDYEQYF
>TRBV18|TRBJ2-1|.|.
TGTGCCAGCTCCTCTGCGGGGACGGGCTCCTACAATGAGCAGTTCTTC
CASSSAGTGSYNEQFF
>TRBV18|TRBJ2-1|.|.
TGTGCCAGCGGCACAAGGGTTGTGGACAATGGTGAGCAGTTCTTC
CASGTRVVDNGEQFF
>TRBV11-3|TRBJ2-1|.|.
TGTGCCAGCAGCTTAGGACGCCTAGCGTTATACAATGAGCAGTTCTTC
CASSLGRLALYNEQFF
>TRBV20-1|TRBJ2-3|.|.
TGCAGTGCTAGTAGGCAGGGGGGAACAGATACGCAGTATTTT
CSASRQGGTDTQYF
>TRBV5-1|TRBJ2-7|.|.
TGCGCCAGCAGGGAGGGTAGCGATTCCTACGAGCAGTACTTC
CASREGSDSYEQYF
>TRBV3-1/TRBV3-2|TRBJ1-1|TRBD1|.
TGTGCCAGCAGCCGACAGGGGGGAACCACTGAAGCTTTCTTT
CASSRQGGTTEAFF
>TRBV6-5|TRBJ1-5|.|.
TGTGCCAGTAAGGGGGGGAATCAGCCCCAGCATTTT
CASKGGNQPQHF
>TRBV5-1|TRBJ2-3|.|.
TGCGCCAGCAGCACAGGGACCAAGAGCACAGATACGCAGTATTTT
CASSTGTKSTDTQYF
>TRBV19|TRBJ2-1|.|.
TGTGCCAGTAGCCCCTCGAGCGGAAGCTCCTACAATGAGCAGTTCTTC
CASSPSSGSSYNEQFF
>TRBV2|TRBJ1-5|.|.
TGTGCCAGCAGTCCGACAGGACGCAATCAGCCCCAGCATTTT
CASSPTGRNQPQHF
>TRBV3-1/TRBV3-2|TRBJ2-1|.|once
TGTGCCAGCAGCCAAGCAGAGCGGTTCCACAATGAGCAGTTCTTC
CASSQAERFHNEQFF
>TRBV7-2|TRBJ2-1|.|.
TGTGCCAGCAGCTTATGGTACATGGTAAGTGAGCAGTTCTTC
CASSLWYMVSEQFF
>TRBV10-3|TRBJ1-2|.|.
TGTGCCATCAGTGAAGGAGGGGTCGCACCGGCCTTC
CAISEGGVAPAF
>TRBV6-5|TRBJ1-2|TRBD1|.
TGTGCCAGCAGTTACTCGGGACAGGGGGCTGTTGGCTACACCTTC
CASSYSGQGAVGYTF
>TRBV24-1|TRBJ2-3|.|.
TGTGCCACCAGTGACTTATCGGGGGTTAGCACAGATACGCAGTATTTT
CATSDLSGVSTDTQYF
>TRBV3-1/TRBV3-2|TRBJ2-7|TRBD1|.
TGTGCCAGCAGCCGGACAGGGGACGAGCAGTACTTC
CASSRTGDEQYF
>TRBV5-1|TRBJ1-6|TRBD1|.
TGCGCCAGCAGCCGAGAGGGCCTAACCCGGGACAGGGCCATCAATTCACCCCTCCACTTT
CASSREGLTRDRAINSPLHF
>TRBV28|TRBJ1-2|.|.
TGTGCCAGCAGTTTAGGGGACACGGATAGAGGCTACACCTTC
CASSLGDTDRGYTF
>TRBV6-5|TRBJ1-2|.|.
TGTGCCAGCACGGGGGGAAAGGGGTATGGCTACACCTTC
CASTGGKGYGYTF
>TRBV5-1|TRBJ2-7|.|.
TGCGCCAGCAGCACTGGGGCTTACGAGCAGTACTTC
CASSTGAYEQYF